This T cell receptor (beta chain) was observed in a study of blood T cell repertoires in COVID-19. Background on the study: Recovered Cohort 3 donors showed two negative PCRs, clearance, or symptom resolution. Nucleic acid was either cDNA or gDNA, and it came from T cells, B-cell-depleted T cells, or PBMCs.

This CDR3 has 16 amino acids. The germline gives CDR1 KGHDR, CDR2 SFDVKD. Deletions cut 3 bases from V and 2 bases from J, with 15 bases between. Living in roughly 23 US areas, the participants were between roughly 18 and 90 years of age. Per the original methods: Scientists estimated how many nucleated cells there were by amplifying reference gene primers. The table came from immunoSEQ multiplex PCR; TCRdb's copy has only in-frame clones and leaves some out. V, J and clone size derive from that table, while D and trimming were established from the DNA sequence. The sample gives some 180,000 clones, roughly 85% of which show up once; 19% is in the top ten.

This sequence joins TRBV24-1 and TRBJ1-2; D might be TRBD1 (5 bases). This receptor was taken from a woman aged 70 to 79 in a cohort exposed to, infected with or recovered from COVID-19 (not recorded which). The sample consisted of PBMCs or T cells enriched from blood (not recorded which). The CDR3 nucleotides are TGTGCCACCAGTGATCCCTCCAGGGAATTGAACTATGGCTACACCTTC. Its translation: CATSDPSRELNYGYTF.